This T cell receptor beta chain was found in a study of blood T cell repertoires in COVID-19. As for the study in general: The cDNA or gDNA used as material had been derived from T cells, B-cell-depleted T cells, or PBMCs.

Authors' methods: Amplification of reference gene primers was used by the study to estimate nucleated cell counts. TCRdb's copy holds only in-frame clones and misses some; the assay was immunoSEQ multiplex PCR. That table supplies the V and J calls and clone size; D and trimming were determined from the DNA. The table shows about 40,000 clones, with roughly 80% occurring only once. Germline assignment: CDR1 SGDLS and CDR2 YYNGEE. Trimming stripped 0 bases from V and 6 bases from J, with 18 bases between. This CDR3 region has 16 residues. The chain joins TRBV9 to TRBJ1-1; D gene ambiguous. Material for sequencing was peripheral blood. The receptor was isolated from a human donor with acute or convalescent COVID-19. The donor label of this sample is uncertain. The CDR3 DNA is TGTGCCAGCAGCGTAGAGCGGAGTGTGGGGTGGTCTGAAGCTTTCTTT. It translates to CASSVERSVGWSEAFF.